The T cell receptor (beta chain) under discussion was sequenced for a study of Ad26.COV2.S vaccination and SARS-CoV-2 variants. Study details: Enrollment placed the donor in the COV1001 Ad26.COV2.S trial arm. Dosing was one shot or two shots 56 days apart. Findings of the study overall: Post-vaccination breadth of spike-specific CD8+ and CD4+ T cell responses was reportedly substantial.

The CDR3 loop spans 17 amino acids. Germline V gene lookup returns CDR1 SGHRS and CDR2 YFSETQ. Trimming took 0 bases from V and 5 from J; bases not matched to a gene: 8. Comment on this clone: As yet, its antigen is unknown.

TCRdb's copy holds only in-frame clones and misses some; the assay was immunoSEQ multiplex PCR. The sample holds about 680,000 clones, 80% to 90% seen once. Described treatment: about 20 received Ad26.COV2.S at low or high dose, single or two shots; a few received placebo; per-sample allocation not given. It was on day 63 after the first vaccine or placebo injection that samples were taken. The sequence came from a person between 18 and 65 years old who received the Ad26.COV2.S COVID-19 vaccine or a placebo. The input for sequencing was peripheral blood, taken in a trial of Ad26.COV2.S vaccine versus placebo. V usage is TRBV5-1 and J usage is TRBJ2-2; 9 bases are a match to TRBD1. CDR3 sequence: CASSLAKGTGWTGELFF. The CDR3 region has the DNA TGCGCCAGCAGCTTGGCCAAAGGGACAGGGTGGACCGGGGAGCTGTTTTTT.